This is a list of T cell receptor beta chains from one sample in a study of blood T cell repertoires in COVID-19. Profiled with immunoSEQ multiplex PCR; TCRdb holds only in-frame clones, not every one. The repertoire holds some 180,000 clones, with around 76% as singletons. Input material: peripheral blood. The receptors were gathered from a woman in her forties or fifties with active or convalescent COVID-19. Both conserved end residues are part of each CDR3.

CDR3aa: CASSTSGTGYNEQFF; v_gene: TRBV28
CDR3aa: CASSAPLAGDPNEQFF; v_gene: TRBV4-2
CDR3aa: CASRMTGDYGYTF; v_gene: TRBV25-1
CDR3aa: CASSYSQQGYNEQFF; v_gene: TRBV6-5
CDR3aa: CASSLLEGNDYTF; v_gene: TRBV9
CDR3aa: CAWSPTGVNQPQHF; v_gene: TRBV30
CDR3aa: CASSSSGQANTGELFF; v_gene: TRBV27
CDR3aa: CASSPSPAGRGEQYF; v_gene: TRBV7-2
CDR3aa: CASALGGPYNEQFF; v_gene: TRBV5-1
CDR3aa: CARDRGLNYGYTF; v_gene: TRBV14
CDR3aa: CASSRLAGASNTQYF; v_gene: TRBV9